The present TCR beta chain was sequenced within a study of tumor-infiltrating lymphocytes in oesophageal squamous cell carcinoma. This clonotype was observed many times. The CDR3 ends on some other residue instead of the conserved phenylalanine or tryptophan, so this is likely a read error. It is unclear where the CDR3 begins or ends on the DNA, so no DNA is shown, and the CDR3 is as TCRdb lists it. The germline gives CDR1 SGHVS, CDR2 FQNEAQ. The CDR3 has 17 amino acids, counting both end residues. Each CDR3 protein gets one entry after TCRdb re-called the PCR reads with MiXCR. Altogether 16,000 or so distinct CDR3 sequences are present, around 44% being singletons, with the ten largest covering under 30%.

The clonotype originates from a male donor with esophageal squamous cell carcinoma. The sample consisted of esophageal tumor tissue. This rearrangement joins TRBV7-8 to TRBJ2-7. CDR3 sequence: CASSPASGVNYGYTFGS.